This TCR beta chain was sequenced during a study of blood T cell repertoires in COVID-19. This CDR3 is 13 amino acids long. The V and J ends lost 6 bases and 5 bases respectively, with 10 bases between them. Per the germline V gene, CDR1 is MNHEY and CDR2 is SVGEGT. Clones were read by immunoSEQ multiplex PCR, and TCRdb kept only the in-frame ones, dropping some. The data contain approximately 120,000 clones, about 77% of them singletons. The origin of this receptor is a human donor in a cohort sampled during active COVID-19. The specimen sequenced was peripheral blood. The J gene is TRBJ1-4, the V gene TRBV6-2 or TRBV6-3; D is unclear. CDR3 amino acids: CASRPAGNEKLFF. The CDR3 DNA is TGTGCCAGCAGGCCTGCGGGGAATGAAAAACTGTTTTTT.